This T cell receptor (beta chain) derives from a study of OX40 agonist ivuxolimab in advanced cancers. Study at large: Patients were under 90% male with ages roughly 20 to 80, mean 60. General study results and limits: Partly responding patients at 0.1-3.0 mg/kg showed some of the smallest clonal expansion.

In regard to this clone: Its antigen remains unknown.

The V gene's germline CDR1 is SGHRS and CDR2 YFSETQ. Trimming took off 0 bases at V and 2 bases at J, with 7 bases between the two ends. The CDR3 has 14 residues. Method: immunoSEQ multiplex PCR; TCRdb's copy keeps in-frame clones and lacks some. The profile shows around 39,000 clones, 88% of them singletons. Peripheral blood came from all dose cohorts at three timepoints. The input for sequencing was CD4+ or CD8+ T cells sorted from blood, taken in a trial of the OX40 agonist ivuxolimab. The clonotype originates from an adult with an advanced solid tumor such as melanoma, head and neck, liver or kidney cancer. This chain uses TRBV5-1 with TRBJ2-3; D is possibly TRBD2 (6 bases). DNA for the CDR3: TGCGCCAGCAGCTTGGGCGGGGCCACAGATACGCAGTATTTT. The encoded protein is CASSLGGATDTQYF.